The rows below give T cell receptor beta chains drawn from one sample of a study of tumor-infiltrating lymphocytes in primary liver carcinoma. MiXCR was run by TCRdb on the multiplex PCR reads, yielding one entry per CDR3 protein. The sample records 250,000 to 350,000 distinct CDR3 sequences, more than 55% being singletons. The sequencing input was peripheral blood. Receptors originate from a woman in her 30s with primary liver carcinoma and hepatitis B virus infection. Both conserved end residues are part of each CDR3. The D gene is left open where the match is weak. The size of a clone is reported for some rows only, either as once, few or many, or as a class for expanded clones.

TRBV12-3/TRBV12-4	.	16	TRBJ1-4	many	TGTGCCAGCAGTGGCCGCAACCAAGCAACTAATGAAAAACTGTTTTTT	CASSGRNQATNEKLFF
TRBV7-8	.	13	TRBJ1-5	.	TGTGCCAGCAACCGAGGTGGGGGAGAGCCCCAGCATTTT	CASNRGGGEPQHF
TRBV5-4	TRBD1	14	TRBJ2-5	.	TGTGCCAGCAGAATGGACAGGGACCAAGAGACCCAGTACTTC	CASRMDRDQETQYF
TRBV4-2	.	18	TRBJ2-2	.	TGTGCCAGCAGCCAAGAGGCTAACGGGAAACTTAACACCGGGGAGCTGTTTTTT	CASSQEANGKLNTGELFF
TRBV6-2/TRBV6-3	.	12	TRBJ2-1	once	TGTGCCAGCAGACAGGACGGACCTGAGCAGTTCTTC	CASRQDGPEQFF
TRBV12-3/TRBV12-4	.	15	TRBJ2-1	many	TGTGCCAGCAGTTTGTACGACAACTCCTACAATGAGCAGTTCTTC	CASSLYDNSYNEQFF
TRBV12-3/TRBV12-4	.	13	TRBJ1-5	many	TGTGCCACCCGCGCCGGGGCGGGGCAGCCCCAGCATTTT	CATRAGAGQPQHF
TRBV12-3/TRBV12-4	TRBD2	15	TRBJ2-1	.	TGTGCCAGCAGGGGGGAGCGGGAGCTCTGGAATGAGCAGTTCTTC	CASRGERELWNEQFF
TRBV6-2/TRBV6-3	.	13	TRBJ2-3	few	TGTGCCAGCGGTGAGCGGGTCACAGATACGCAGTATTTT	CASGERVTDTQYF
TRBV12-3/TRBV12-4	.	14	TRBJ2-3	few	TGTGCCAGCAGTGCCCAGCGGGGCACAGATACGCAGTATTTT	CASSAQRGTDTQYF
TRBV5-5	.	14	TRBJ2-7	.	TGTACCATCTCGGGGGACATACAAGCCTACGAGCAGTACTTC	CTISGDIQAYEQYF
TRBV10-2	TRBD2	16	TRBJ2-3	.	TGCACCAGCAGTGTGGGAGCGGGATTCGCCACAGATACGCAGTATTTT	CTSSVGAGFATDTQYF
TRBV14	.	14	TRBJ1-2	.	TGTGCCAGCAGCCGGCACGAGGGAGGCTATGGCTACACCTTC	CASSRHEGGYGYTF
TRBV5-6	.	11	TRBJ2-1	.	TGTGCCAGCAGCTTCCAGGGGGAGCAGTTCTTC	CASSFQGEQFF
TRBV29-1	TRBD1	14	TRBJ2-1	many	TGCAGCGTGAAGGACAGGGGGAAATACAATGAGCAGTTCTTC	CSVKDRGKYNEQFF
TRBV5-8	.	16	TRBJ2-3	.	TGTGCCAGCAGCTTGCCGGGACACGCTTCGGCAGATACGCAGTATTTT	CASSLPGHASADTQYF
TRBV6-6	.	17	TRBJ2-3	.	TGTGTCAGCAGTTACTCGAGGTCTCGAGGGAGCAAAGATATGCAGTATTTT	CVSSYSRSRGSKDMQYF
TRBV5-6	TRBD1	14	TRBJ2-3	.	TGTGCCAGCAGCTCGGAACAGGGGGATCGGCCCCAGTATTTT	CASSSEQGDRPQYF
TRBV28	.	14	TRBJ2-5	few	TGTGCCAGCAGTTTAGGGGGCCGGGAAGAGACCCAGTACTTC	CASSLGGREETQYF
TRBV7-9	.	13	TRBJ1-2	.	TGTGCCAGCAGCTTGGATATGATGTCTGGCTACACCTTC	CASSLDMMSGYTF
TRBV11-2	.	14	TRBJ2-7	.	TGTGCCAGTAACTTGGGGACAAGCTCCTACGAACAGTACTTC	CASNLGTSSYEQYF
TRBV7-9	.	15	TRBJ2-3	.	TGTGCCAGCAGCTTAGCGGGCCCATTGGGAGATACGCAGTATTTT	CASSLAGPLGDTQYF
TRBV6-5	.	14	TRBJ1-1	few	TGTGCCAGCAGTTACTTGGATATGAACACTGAAGCTTTCTTT	CASSYLDMNTEAFF
TRBV6-6	.	17	TRBJ1-4	.	TGTGCCGGCAGTTACTCGAACGGGGGGCGGGGTAATGATAAACTGTTTTTT	CAGSYSNGGRGNDKLFF
TRBV7-9	.	15	TRBJ2-3	.	TGTGCCAGCAGCCCCATAACGGGAACCACAGATACGCAGTATTTT	CASSPITGTTDTQYF
TRBV7-9	.	14	TRBJ1-1	.	TGTGCCAGCAAGTCCCCGACAGGAATCACTGAAGCTTTCTTT	CASKSPTGITEAFF
TRBV6-6	.	10	TRBJ1-1	.	TGTGCCAGCTCGGGGACTGAAGCTTTCTTT	CASSGTEAFF